This TCR beta chain was identified in a study of CD8+CD57+ T cells in acquired aplastic anemia. As for the study in general: Average DNA yield from sorted CD4+ and CD8+ cells was around 3 ug.

By flow cytometry, patients selected for sequencing had shown an expansion of CD8+CD57+ cells. J lost 4 bases, V lost 8 bases, and 3 bases had no gene match. The CDR3 has 12 amino acids. In germline, CDR1 is LNHDA, CDR2 SQIVND (reference sequence). Genomic DNA, serving as template, underwent TCR beta VDJ and CDR3 profiling. TCRdb called the reads again in MiXCR, with one record for every CDR3 protein. The sample lists fewer than 250,000 distinct CDR3 sequences; approximately 45% were seen once. Sequencing used sorted CD4+, CD8+, or CD8+CD57+ T cells (not recorded which) from PBMCs. The gene calls are TRBV19 and TRBJ1-1, with 8 bases that match TRBD1. The TCR comes from a human donor with aplastic anemia. CDR3: CASATGATEAFF. CDR3 DNA sequence: TGTGCCAGTGCGACAGGGGCCACTGAAGCTTTCTTT.